This T cell receptor beta chain was documented in a study of molecular identifiers for immune sequencing clone quantification. Overall study results and limits: The share of molecules held by clones above 20 RNA copies was over 99% in effector cells and under 1% in naive cells.

Details on this clonotype: The target antigen is unknown.

TCRdb ran MiXCR on the PCR reads and lists one entry per CDR3 protein. The sample has a few hundred thousand distinct CDR3 sequences, roughly 23% seen once. Isolation of naive CD8 T cells was achieved by sorting on a CD8+CD4-CCR7+CD45RA+ phenotype. This CDR3 contains 12 residues. The germline V gene has CDR1 MRHNA and CDR2 SNTAGT. V was pared by 1 base and J by 5 bases, with 3 bases between. Sequencing input: naive CD8+ T cells from blood, with Jurkat cell RNA spiked in. Subset defined: FACS-sorted CD8+CD4-CCR7+CD45RA+ naive T cells. J is TRBJ2-1 and V is TRBV6-4, with D unresolved. The clonotype originates from a human donor in good health. Some libraries in this study had Jurkat cell RNA spiked in. In nucleotides, the CDR3 is TGTGCCAGCAGTGACTATCACAATGAGCAGTTCTTC. As protein: CASSDYHNEQFF.